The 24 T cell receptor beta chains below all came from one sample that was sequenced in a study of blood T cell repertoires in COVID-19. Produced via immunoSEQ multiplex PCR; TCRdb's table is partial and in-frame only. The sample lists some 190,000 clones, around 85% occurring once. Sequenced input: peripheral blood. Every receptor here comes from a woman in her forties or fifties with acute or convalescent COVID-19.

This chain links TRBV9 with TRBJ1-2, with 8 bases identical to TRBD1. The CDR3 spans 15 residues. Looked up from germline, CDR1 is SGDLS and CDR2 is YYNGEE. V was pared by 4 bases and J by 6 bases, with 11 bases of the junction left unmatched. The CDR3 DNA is TGTGCCAGCAGCTCCTATGGACAGGGCAGGAATGGCTACACCTTC. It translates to CASSSYGQGRNGYTF.

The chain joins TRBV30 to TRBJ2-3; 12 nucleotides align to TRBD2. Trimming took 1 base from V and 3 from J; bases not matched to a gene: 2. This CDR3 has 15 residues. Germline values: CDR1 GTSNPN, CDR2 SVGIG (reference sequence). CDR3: CAWSATSGSTDTQYF. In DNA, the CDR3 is TGTGCCTGGAGTGCGACTAGCGGGAGTACAGATACGCAGTATTTT.

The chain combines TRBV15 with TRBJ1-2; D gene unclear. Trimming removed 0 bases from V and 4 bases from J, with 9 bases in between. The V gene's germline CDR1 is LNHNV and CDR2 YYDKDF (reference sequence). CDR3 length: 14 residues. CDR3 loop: CATSRDRRGYGYTF. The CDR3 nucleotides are TGTGCCACCAGCAGAGATCGGCGGGGCTATGGCTACACCTTC.

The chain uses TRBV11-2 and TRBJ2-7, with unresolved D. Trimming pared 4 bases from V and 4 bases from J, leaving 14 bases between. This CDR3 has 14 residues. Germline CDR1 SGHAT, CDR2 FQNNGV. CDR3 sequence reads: CASSSLVRGYEQYF. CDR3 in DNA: TGTGCCAGCAGCTCCCTCGTACGAGGTTACGAGCAGTACTTC.

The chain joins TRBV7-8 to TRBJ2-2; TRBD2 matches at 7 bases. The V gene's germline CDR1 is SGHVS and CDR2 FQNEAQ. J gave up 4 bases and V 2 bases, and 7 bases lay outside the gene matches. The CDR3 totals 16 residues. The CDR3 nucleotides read TGTGCCAGCAGCTTAATAGCGGGTACGACCACCGGGGAGCTGTTTTTT. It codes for CASSLIAGTTTGELFF.

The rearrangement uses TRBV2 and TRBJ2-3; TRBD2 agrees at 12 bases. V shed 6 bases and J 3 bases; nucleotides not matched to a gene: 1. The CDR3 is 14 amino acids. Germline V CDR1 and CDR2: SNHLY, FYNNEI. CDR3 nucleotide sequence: TGTGCCAGCAGACTAGCGGGGGGAACAGATACGCAGTATTTT. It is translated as CASRLAGGTDTQYF.

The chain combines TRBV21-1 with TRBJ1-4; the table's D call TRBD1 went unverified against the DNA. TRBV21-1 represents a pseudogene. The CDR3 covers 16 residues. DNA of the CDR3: TGTGCCAGCAGCAAAGGGACAGCTACAACTAATGAAAAACTGTTTTTT. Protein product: CASSKGTATTNEKLFF.

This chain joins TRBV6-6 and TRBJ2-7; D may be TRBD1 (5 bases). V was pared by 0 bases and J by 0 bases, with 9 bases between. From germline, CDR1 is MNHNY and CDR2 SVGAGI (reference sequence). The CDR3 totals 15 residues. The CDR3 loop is CASSYSTDLSYEQYF. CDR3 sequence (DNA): TGTGCCAGCAGTTACTCGACAGACCTCTCCTACGAGCAGTACTTC.

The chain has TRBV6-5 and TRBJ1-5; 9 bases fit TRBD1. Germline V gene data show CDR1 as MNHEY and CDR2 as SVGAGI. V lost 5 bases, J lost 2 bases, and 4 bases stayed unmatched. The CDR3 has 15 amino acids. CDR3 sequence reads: CASSPTGGGNQPQHF. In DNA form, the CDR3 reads TGTGCCAGCAGTCCGACAGGGGGGGGCAATCAGCCCCAGCATTTT.

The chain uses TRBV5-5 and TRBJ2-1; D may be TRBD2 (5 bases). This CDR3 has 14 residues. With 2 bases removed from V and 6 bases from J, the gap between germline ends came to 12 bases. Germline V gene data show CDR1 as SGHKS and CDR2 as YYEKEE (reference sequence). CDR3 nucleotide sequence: TGTGCCAGCAGCTTAGGTGCGGAGGCCAATGAGCAGTTCTTC. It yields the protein CASSLGAEANEQFF.

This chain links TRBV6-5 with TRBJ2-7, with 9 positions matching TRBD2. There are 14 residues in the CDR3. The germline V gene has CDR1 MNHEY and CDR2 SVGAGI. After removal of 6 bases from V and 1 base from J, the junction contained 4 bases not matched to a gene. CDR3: CASSPAGGSYEQYF. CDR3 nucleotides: TGTGCCAGCAGCCCAGCGGGAGGATCCTACGAGCAGTACTTC.

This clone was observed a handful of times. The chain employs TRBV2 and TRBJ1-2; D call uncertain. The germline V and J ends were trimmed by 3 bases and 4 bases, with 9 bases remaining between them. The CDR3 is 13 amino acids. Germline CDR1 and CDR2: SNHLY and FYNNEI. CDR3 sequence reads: CASSERAVYGYTF. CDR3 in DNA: TGTGCCAGCAGTGAGAGGGCTGTCTATGGCTACACCTTC.

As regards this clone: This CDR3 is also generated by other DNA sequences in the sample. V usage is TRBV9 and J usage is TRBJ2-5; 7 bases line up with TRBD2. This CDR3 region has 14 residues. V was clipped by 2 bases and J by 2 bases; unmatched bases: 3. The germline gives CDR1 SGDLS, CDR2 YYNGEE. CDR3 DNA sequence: TGTGCCAGCAGCGTGGGGGGAGGGCAAGAGACCCAGTACTTC. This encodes CASSVGGGQETQYF.

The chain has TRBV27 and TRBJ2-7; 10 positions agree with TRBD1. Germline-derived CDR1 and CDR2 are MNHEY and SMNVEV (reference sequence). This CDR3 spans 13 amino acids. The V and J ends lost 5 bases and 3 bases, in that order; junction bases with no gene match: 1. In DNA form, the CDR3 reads TGTGCCAGCAGTGGGACAGGGGACTACGAGCAGTACTTC. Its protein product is CASSGTGDYEQYF.

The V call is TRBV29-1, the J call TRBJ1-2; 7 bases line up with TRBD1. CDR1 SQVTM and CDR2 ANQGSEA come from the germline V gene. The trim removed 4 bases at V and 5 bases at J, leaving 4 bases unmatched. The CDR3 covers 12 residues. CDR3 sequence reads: CSVGQGGYGYTF. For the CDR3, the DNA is TGCAGCGTTGGACAGGGTGGGTATGGCTACACCTTC. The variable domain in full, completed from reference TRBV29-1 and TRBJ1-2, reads SAVISQKPSRDICQRGTSLTIQCQVDSQVTMMFWYRQQPGQSLTLIATANQGSEATYESGFVIDKFPISRPNLTFSTLTVSNMSPEDSSIYLCSVGQGGYGYTFGSGTRLTVV.

The CDR3 DNA reads TGTGCCAGCAGCTTAGGGCAGGCTTCACCCCTCCACTTT. Protein sequence: CASSLGQASPLHF. The gene calls are TRBV7-9 and TRBJ1-6; no reliable D call. CDR1 and CDR2 from the germline V gene are SEHNR and FQNEAQ (reference sequence). The CDR3 loop spans 13 amino acids. V was pared by 1 base and J by 9 bases, with 7 bases between.

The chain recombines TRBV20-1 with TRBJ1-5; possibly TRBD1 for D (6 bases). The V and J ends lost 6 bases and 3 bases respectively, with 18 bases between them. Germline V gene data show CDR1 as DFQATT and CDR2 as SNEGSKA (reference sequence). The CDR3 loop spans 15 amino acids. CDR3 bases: TGCAGTGCCAGTCCTGTTGGACAGTTCAATCAGCCCCAGCATTTT. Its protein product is CSASPVGQFNQPQHF.

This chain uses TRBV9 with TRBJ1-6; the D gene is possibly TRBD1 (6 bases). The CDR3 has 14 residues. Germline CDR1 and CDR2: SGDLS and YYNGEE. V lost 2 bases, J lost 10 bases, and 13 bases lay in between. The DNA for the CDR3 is TGTGCCAGCAGCGTGGACAGTATAGGATCACCCCTCCACTTT. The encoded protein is CASSVDSIGSPLHF.

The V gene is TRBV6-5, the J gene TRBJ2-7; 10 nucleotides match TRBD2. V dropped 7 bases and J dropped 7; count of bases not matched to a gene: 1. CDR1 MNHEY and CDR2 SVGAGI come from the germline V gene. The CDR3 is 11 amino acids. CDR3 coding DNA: TGTGCCAGCACTAGCGGGGGAGAGCAGTACTTC. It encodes CASTSGGEQYF.

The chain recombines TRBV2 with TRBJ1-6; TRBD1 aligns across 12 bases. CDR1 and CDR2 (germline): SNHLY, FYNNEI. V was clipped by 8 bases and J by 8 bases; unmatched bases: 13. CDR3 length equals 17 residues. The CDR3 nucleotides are TGTGCCAGCGCATATCCTGGGGGACAGGGGGCCGATTCACCCCTCCACTTT. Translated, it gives CASAYPGGQGADSPLHF.

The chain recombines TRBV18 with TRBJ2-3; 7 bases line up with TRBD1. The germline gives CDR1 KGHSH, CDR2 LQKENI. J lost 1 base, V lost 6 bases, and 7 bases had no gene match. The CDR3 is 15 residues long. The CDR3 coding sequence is TGTGCCAGCTCCCCTTGGGGACAGCGCACAGATACGCAGTATTTT. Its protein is CASSPWGQRTDTQYF.

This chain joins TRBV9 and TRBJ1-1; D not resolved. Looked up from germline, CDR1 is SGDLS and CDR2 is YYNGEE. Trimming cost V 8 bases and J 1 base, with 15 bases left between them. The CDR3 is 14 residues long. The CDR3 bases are TGTGCCAGTCCCCCCAGGCAAGGGAACACTGAAGCTTTCTTT. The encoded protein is CASPPRQGNTEAFF.

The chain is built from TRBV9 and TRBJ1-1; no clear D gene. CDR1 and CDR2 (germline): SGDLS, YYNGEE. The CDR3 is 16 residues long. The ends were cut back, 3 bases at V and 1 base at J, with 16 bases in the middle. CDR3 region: CASSAQPDFPNTEAFF. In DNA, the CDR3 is TGTGCCAGCAGCGCCCAACCGGACTTCCCGAACACTGAAGCTTTCTTT.

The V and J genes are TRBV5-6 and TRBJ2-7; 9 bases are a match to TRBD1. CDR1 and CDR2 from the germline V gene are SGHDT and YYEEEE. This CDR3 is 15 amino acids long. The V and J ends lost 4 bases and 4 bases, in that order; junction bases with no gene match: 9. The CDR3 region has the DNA TGTGCCAGCAGCCCGATCCCGGGACAGGGTTACGAGCAGTACTTC. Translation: CASSPIPGQGYEQYF.